This TCR beta chain was obtained from a study of cytomegalovirus exposure and HLA in healthy donors. CDR1 MNHEY and CDR2 SMNVEV come from the germline V gene (reference sequence). The CDR3 length is 15 residues. The V end was cut by 6 bases, the J end by 0 bases, with 12 bases between. Clones were sequenced by immunoSEQ multiplex PCR, and TCRdb holds only the in-frame ones, with some missing. The sample carries some 170,000 clones, around 81% recorded once. As concerns this clone: The antigen is unknown.

General study results and limits: There were a few CMV-associated chains whose specificity for CMV antigens was confirmed in vitro.

J is TRBJ1-3 and V is TRBV27; D might be TRBD1 (5 bases). The sequence derives from a man aged 25-40 years in good health and CMV-seropositive. The source material was PBMCs. The CDR3 region has the DNA TGTGCCAGCAGCTACCGGGGGTTCTCTGGAAACACCATATATTTT. Translating gives CASSYRGFSGNTIYF.